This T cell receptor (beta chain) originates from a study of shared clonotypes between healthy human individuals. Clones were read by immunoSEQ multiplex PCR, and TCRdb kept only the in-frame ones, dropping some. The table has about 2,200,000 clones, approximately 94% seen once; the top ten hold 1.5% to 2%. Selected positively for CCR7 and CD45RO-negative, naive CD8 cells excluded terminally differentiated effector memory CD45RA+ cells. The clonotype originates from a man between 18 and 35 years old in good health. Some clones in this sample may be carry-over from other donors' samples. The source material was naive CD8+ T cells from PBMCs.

CDR3 sequence (DNA): TGTGCCAGCAGCAACCACGGACAGGGGGACTACGAGCAGTACTTC. It codes for CASSNHGQGDYEQYF. The chain carries TRBV9 and TRBJ2-7, with TRBD1 matching over 10 bases. The CDR3 is 15 amino acids. V dropped 4 bases and J dropped 3; count of bases not matched to a gene: 7. CDR1 and CDR2 (germline): SGDLS, YYNGEE.